A single sample gave rise to the 24 T cell receptor beta chains below, sequenced in a study of T cells after yellow fever vaccination. TCRdb processed the 5' RACE reads anew with MiXCR; each CDR3 protein has one entry. This sample yields about 340,000 distinct CDR3 sequences, of which around 13% are seen a single time; roughly 3% belongs to the top ten. Sequenced material: CD4+ T cells sorted from PBMCs, taken 15 days after the yellow fever booster vaccination. These receptors were obtained from a man aged 18 to 30 who received the YFV17D yellow fever vaccine.

The rearrangement links TRBV6-6 to TRBJ1-2; D remains ambiguous. The CDR3 is 15 residues long. V lost 5 bases to trimming and J lost 2 bases, with 15 bases between them. Looked up from germline, CDR1 is MNHNY and CDR2 is SVGAGI (reference sequence). The DNA for the CDR3 is TGTGCCAGCAGTCCCGCCGGGTCAGTGAACTATGGCTACACCTTC. As protein: CASSPAGSVNYGYTF.

This clonotype was found a few times. The V gene is TRBV4-1, the J gene TRBJ1-5; TRBD1 might be the D (6 bases). The CDR3 is 16 amino acids. Trimming pared 1 base from V and 10 bases from J, leaving 20 bases between. The V gene's germline CDR1 is MGHRA and CDR2 YSYEKL. The CDR3 nucleotides are TGCGCCAGCAGCCAAGGAGGACAGCGCCTTAGTAATCCCCAGCATTTT. It codes for CASSQGGQRLSNPQHF.

This clonotype appeared a few times. The rearrangement joins TRBV5-1 to TRBJ1-6; TRBD1 matches at 7 bases. V gave up 2 bases and J gave up 7 bases; unmatched junction bases: 6. The CDR3 extends over 15 amino acids. CDR1 and CDR2 (germline): SGHRS, YFSETQ. The CDR3 sequence: CASSFDRVGNSPLHF. CDR3 DNA: TGCGCCAGCAGCTTCGACAGGGTCGGGAATTCACCCCTCCACTTT.

The table lists this clonotype with a few counts. The chain uses TRBV7-3 and TRBJ2-2, with 7 positions matching TRBD1. Germline assignment: CDR1 SGHTA and CDR2 FQGTGA. With V trimmed by 8 bases and J by 4 bases, 7 bases remained unmatched. This CDR3 contains 14 residues. The CDR3 bases are TGTGCCAGCGGGCGAGCAGGGGGCACCGGGGAGCTGTTTTTT. Translated: CASGRAGGTGELFF.

J is TRBJ1-2 and V is TRBV7-9; 7 nucleotides agree with TRBD1. Germline V gene data show CDR1 as SEHNR and CDR2 as FQNEAQ (reference sequence). There are 10 residues in the CDR3. The V and J ends lost 5 bases and 11 bases, in that order; junction bases with no gene match: 2. Written as DNA, the CDR3 is TGTGCCAGCAGCGACAGGGTTTACACCTTC. This encodes CASSDRVYTF.

In DNA form, the CDR3 reads TGCGCCAGCTCGACGGCAGGGAGATGGAGCGTGTACTTC. As protein: CASSTAGRWSVYF. J is TRBJ2-7 and V is TRBV5-1, with D perhaps being TRBD1 or TRBD2 (5 bases each). Between the trimmed V and J ends, which lost 7 bases and 12 bases, there was a span of 23 bases. There are 13 residues in the CDR3. Germline loops: CDR1 SGHRS, CDR2 YFSETQ.

This clonotype was seen a handful of times. V is TRBV5-1 and J is TRBJ2-7, with D unresolved. The CDR3 runs to 14 residues. Trimming took 4 bases from V and 5 from J, leaving 16 bases between them. Germline-derived CDR1 and CDR2 are SGHRS and YFSETQ. CDR3 sequence: CASSPLQPKNEQYF. CDR3 coding DNA: TGCGCCAGCAGCCCCCTCCAGCCCAAGAACGAGCAGTACTTC.

This clonotype came up a few times. J is TRBJ1-1 and V is TRBV6-5, with TRBD1 matching 9 bases. CDR1 MNHEY and CDR2 SVGAGI come from the germline V gene. The CDR3 sequence is 16 residues long. Losses at the gene ends were 0 bases for V and 11 bases for J; bases not matched to a gene: 13. CDR3 nucleotide sequence: TGTGCCAGCAGTTACTCAGGGACAGGGTTTAACTTGGGTGCTTTCTTT. It is translated as CASSYSGTGFNLGAFF.

In this sample, this clonotype turned up many times. As DNA, the CDR3 is TGCGCCAGCAGCCAAGCCACCGGGGCCTACTACGAGCAGTACTTC. Translated, it gives CASSQATGAYYEQYF. The chain carries TRBV4-1 and TRBJ2-7; possibly TRBD1 or TRBD2 for D (5 bases each). The CDR3 totals 15 residues. The V end lost 1 base, the J end lost 3 bases, and 13 bases lay between the germline ends. Looked up from germline, CDR1 is MGHRA and CDR2 is YSYEKL.

This clonotype was seen a few times. In DNA form, the CDR3 reads TGCGCCAGCAGCTTGTCCAGGGGGATGCAGTTCTTC. Translating gives CASSLSRGMQFF. This chain uses TRBV5-1 with TRBJ2-1; 7 nucleotides align to TRBD1. V lost 1 base to trimming and J lost 12 bases; unmatched junction nucleotides: 4. The CDR3 is 12 residues long. Germline V lookup: CDR1 SGHRS, CDR2 YFSETQ.

CDR3 in amino acids: CASSHSGGGETQYF. The DNA for the CDR3 is TGTGCCAGCAGTCATAGCGGGGGGGGAGAGACCCAGTACTTC. The chain joins TRBV12-3 or TRBV12-4 to TRBJ2-5, with 11 bases aligning to TRBD2. The V and J ends lost 5 bases and 4 bases, in that order; junction bases with no gene match: 3. This CDR3 has 14 amino acids.

This clonotype was counted a few times. The gene calls are TRBV20-1 and TRBJ2-3; D may be TRBD1 or TRBD2 (6 bases each). Germline V gene sequence: CDR1 DFQATT, CDR2 SNEGSKA (reference sequence). The CDR3 runs 12 residues. Deletions cut 6 bases from V and 4 bases from J, with 11 bases between. CDR3: CSADGGADTQYF. The CDR3 DNA follows: TGCAGTGCAGACGGGGGCGCAGATACGCAGTATTTT.

This chain connects TRBV4-3 to TRBJ2-3; 7 bases fit TRBD2. The germline V gene has CDR1 LGHNA and CDR2 YSLEER. V dropped 4 bases and J dropped 4; count of bases not matched to a gene: 17. CDR3 size: 18 residues. The CDR3 DNA reads TGCGCCAGCAGCCCTGTATTCAGCGGGGCCCGCAGGGCAGATACGCAGTATTTT. As protein: CASSPVFSGARRADTQYF.

The rearrangement uses TRBV15 and TRBJ2-3; unclear D gene. In germline, CDR1 is LNHNV, CDR2 YYDKDF (reference sequence). This CDR3 is built from 15 residues. The V and J ends lost 0 bases and 5 bases respectively, with 12 bases between them. The CDR3 spells CATSRDPVVGDTQYF. The CDR3 DNA follows: TGTGCCACCAGCAGAGATCCGGTCGTGGGAGATACGCAGTATTTT.

In this sample, this clonotype turned up many times. The chain is built from TRBV12-3 or TRBV12-4 and TRBJ1-1; D is uncertain. This CDR3 spans 13 amino acids. The V end was cut by 6 bases, the J end by 0 bases, with 8 bases between. CDR3 sequence: CASSLTVNTEAFF. The CDR3 bases are TGTGCCAGCAGCTTAACGGTGAACACTGAAGCTTTCTTT.

The J gene is TRBJ2-2, the V gene TRBV7-2; D not resolved. Trimming left V 0 bases short and J 9 bases short, with 5 bases between. The germline V gene encodes CDR1 SGHTA and CDR2 FQGNSA. CDR3 length equals 12 residues. For the CDR3, the DNA is TGTGCCAGCAGCTTAGCCTTCCGGGAGCTGTTTTTT. As protein: CASSLAFRELFF.

This clonotype has only a few counts. The chain couples TRBV5-5 to TRBJ1-1, with 7 bases fitting TRBD1. The V segment lost 4 bases and the J segment 4 bases; nucleotides outside the gene matches: 13. This CDR3 is built from 16 residues. Germline-derived CDR1 and CDR2 are SGHKS and YYEKEE (reference sequence). CDR3 region: CASSQLRGPVGTEAFF. CDR3 bases: TGTGCCAGCAGCCAACTTAGGGGGCCGGTGGGCACTGAAGCTTTCTTT.

The chain joins TRBV6-1 to TRBJ1-2; 10 nucleotides line up with TRBD1. This CDR3 is 15 amino acids long. The V and J ends lost 8 bases and 2 bases, in that order; junction bases with no gene match: 8. Germline V lookup: CDR1 MNHNS, CDR2 SASEGT. In DNA, the CDR3 is TGTGCCAGCGGCATCGGACAGGGGGGGAACTATGGCTACACCTTC. Translating gives CASGIGQGGNYGYTF.

This clonotype was counted many times. This chain connects TRBV29-1 to TRBJ1-2, with D possibly TRBD1 on 5 matching bases. Looked up from germline, CDR1 is SQVTM and CDR2 is ANQGSEA. This CDR3 has 12 residues. Trimming stripped 4 bases from V and 4 bases from J, with 10 bases between. The CDR3 bases are TGCAGCGTTGGGACATTTCGCTATGGCTACACCTTC. It yields the protein CSVGTFRYGYTF.

In this sample, this clonotype turned up a few times. The chain joins TRBV4-1 to TRBJ1-6; no clear D gene. V was clipped by 2 bases and J by 12 bases, with 5 bases between them. There are 11 residues in the CDR3. Germline CDR1 MGHRA, CDR2 YSYEKL. In DNA form, the CDR3 reads TGCGCCAGCAGCCAACAAGGACCCCTCCACTTT. Its translation: CASSQQGPLHF.

The rearrangement uses TRBV7-2 and TRBJ1-1; tentative D call: TRBD1 (6 bases). Trimming removed 1 base from V and 9 bases from J, with 18 bases in between. The V gene's germline CDR1 is SGHTA and CDR2 FQGNSA. The CDR3 covers 15 residues. The chain's CDR3 is CASSLDGGPQIKAFF. The CDR3 DNA reads as TGTGCCAGCAGCTTAGACGGGGGGCCCCAAATTAAAGCTTTCTTT.

This clonotype has only a few counts. This sequence joins TRBV29-1 and TRBJ2-5, with D possibly being TRBD1 (6 bases). The CDR3 consists of 13 residues. CDR1 and CDR2 from the germline V gene are SQVTM and ANQGSEA. Between the trimmed V and J ends, which lost 4 bases and 4 bases, there was a span of 13 bases. The CDR3: CSVARGRGETQYF. As DNA, the CDR3 is TGCAGCGTTGCCAGGGGAAGGGGAGAGACCCAGTACTTC.

In this sample, this clonotype turned up many times. This chain links TRBV5-1 with TRBJ1-3; a weak D match, TRBD1 (5 bases). The CDR3 covers 17 residues. Germline V lookup: CDR1 SGHRS, CDR2 YFSETQ. V lost 4 bases and J 0 bases, leaving 17 bases between the germline ends. CDR3 bases: TGCGCCAGCAGCCCAGGCTACAGGCCTGCCTCTGGAAACACCATATATTTT. Translated: CASSPGYRPASGNTIYF.

The chain links TRBV12-3 or TRBV12-4 to TRBJ1-1; no clear D gene. V was cut by 6 bases and J by 1 base, with 12 bases left in between. The CDR3 consists of 14 residues. CDR3 loop: CASRHRRGNTEAFF. CDR3 in DNA: TGTGCCAGCAGACACAGACGGGGGAACACTGAAGCTTTCTTT.